Sequencing of this T cell receptor beta chain was carried out in a study of immune characteristics of hereditary and idiopathic chronic pancreatitis. In the study overall: Local pancreatic immune cells and TCRbeta repertoires were profiled in hereditary and idiopathic chronic pancreatitis and were compared with control organ donor pancreases. TCRbeta sequencing covered 5 control pancreases, 7 or 8 hereditary chronic pancreatitis pancreases and roughly six idiopathic chronic pancreatitis pancreases. The gDNA-based approach was selected because minimal in vitro experimental manipulation of pancreas-infiltrating T cells was involved. Results and caveats for the whole study, not just this receptor: Hereditary and idiopathic chronic pancreatitis differed in Vbeta-Jbeta gene family usage, including TRBV10, TRBV19, TRBV23 and TRBV5. Chronic pancreatitis caused by alcohol use was not included in the study. Because patient tissue could be obtained only at the time of TPIAT, differences in disease duration may have affected the immune findings. Among roughly 13 chronic pancreatitis patients, higher numbers of productive TCR rearrangements went along with higher disease severity scores, showing a positive correlation. Both chronic pancreatitis groups showed significantly increased TCRbeta repertoire diversity and reduced clonality versus controls.

The CDR3, from cysteine to phenylalanine, totals 16 residues. CDR3 DNA is the only sequence kept; it has 48 bases, read in frame from the first base. V is reduced by 4 bases and J by 1 base, leaving a spacing of 12 bases between them. CDR1 and CDR2 are drawn from the germline V gene: SGHTS, YDEGEE. Library prep was done by the immunoSEQ multiplex PCR assay. The TCRbeta CDR3 region and adjacent sequences were amplified and sequenced from pancreatic genomic DNA. The authors' pipeline ran thus. Repertoire diversity was assessed as a mean normalized Shannon-Wiener index, together with productive clonality and counts of productive rearrangements. The nonparametric Mann-Whitney U test was used to compare repertoire metrics between the control and chronic pancreatitis groups. Shared clonotypes were defined as CDR3beta sequences with identical amino acid composition and length across subjects. In TCRdb, the immuneACCESS table is reduced to in-frame sequences with V and J assigned. These tables do not hold every clone; where another copy was compared, an unresolved V gene accounts for under half, and the others remain unexplained. V and J calls and clone size are given by that table; D and trimming were obtained from the DNA. This sample has approximately 9,800 clones in its table, and roughly three quarters of those were observed once. The ten largest clones add up to 11% to 15% of the sample.

With respect to this clone: It lacks a known antigen. No much larger clone is present one base from it, and per-base qualities are unavailable.

Chronic pancreatitis pancreas tissue came from patients undergoing total pancreatectomy with islet autotransplantation (TPIAT). Included chronic pancreatitis patients had no known history of diabetes. For TCRbeta sequencing, genomic DNA was extracted directly from bulk pancreas tissue, without T cell sorting. Idiopathic chronic pancreatitis patients had no particular identified cause of disease. At two US centers, pancreas tissues from patients and organ donors were collected on a consecutive basis. The clonotype comes from a human donor with chronic pancreatitis. This sequence uses TRBV5-8 and TRBJ1-6; a weak D assignment points to TRBD1 (5 bases agree). The sample taken for sequencing was pancreas tissue with idiopathic chronic pancreatitis. The cell subset or site label for this specimen denotes: chronic pancreatitis without an identified cause. The CDR3 in this case is CASSPGGVSYNSPLHF. The DNA sequence is given as TGTGCCAGCAGCCCGGGGGGAGTTTCCTATAATTCACCCCTCCACTTT.